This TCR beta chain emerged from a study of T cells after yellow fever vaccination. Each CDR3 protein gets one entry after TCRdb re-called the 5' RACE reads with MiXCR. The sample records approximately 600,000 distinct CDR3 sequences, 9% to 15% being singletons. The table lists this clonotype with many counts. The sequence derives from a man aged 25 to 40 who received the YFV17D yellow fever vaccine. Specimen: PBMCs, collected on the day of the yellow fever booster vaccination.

The CDR3 nucleotides are TGCGCCAGCAGCGGGACAGGGGGGTCCTACGAGCAGTACTTC. Translating it yields CASSGTGGSYEQYF. The V gene is TRBV5-1, the J gene TRBJ2-7; 11 bases are a match to TRBD1. This CDR3 comprises 14 residues. Germline V gene sequence: CDR1 SGHRS, CDR2 YFSETQ. The V and J ends lost 4 bases and 1 base, in that order; junction bases with no gene match: 1. The full variable domain, completed using reference TRBV5-1 and TRBJ2-7, is KAGVTQTPRYLIKTRGQQVTLSCSPISGHRSVSWYQQTPGQGLQFLFEYFSETQRNKGNFPGRFSGRQFSNSRSEMNVSTLELGDSALYLCASSGTGGSYEQYFGPGTRLTVT.